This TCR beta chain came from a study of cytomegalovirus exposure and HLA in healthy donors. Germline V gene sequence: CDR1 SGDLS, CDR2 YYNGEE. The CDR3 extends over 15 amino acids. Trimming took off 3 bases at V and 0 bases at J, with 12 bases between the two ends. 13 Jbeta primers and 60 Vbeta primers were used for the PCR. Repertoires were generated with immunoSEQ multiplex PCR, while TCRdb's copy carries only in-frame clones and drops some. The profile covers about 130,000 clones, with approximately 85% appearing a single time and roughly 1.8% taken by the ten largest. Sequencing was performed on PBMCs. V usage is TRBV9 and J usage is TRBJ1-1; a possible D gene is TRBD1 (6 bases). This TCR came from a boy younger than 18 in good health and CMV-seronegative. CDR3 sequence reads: CASSETGHMNTEAFF. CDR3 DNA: TGTGCCAGCAGCGAGACAGGACACATGAACACTGAAGCTTTCTTT.